This T cell receptor beta chain was sequenced during a study of shared clonotypes between healthy human individuals. Regarding the study as a whole: It was the non-shared clonotypes that had lower generation probabilities than clonotypes shared by all four donors. Large depth notwithstanding, sorted-subset sequencing proved incomplete by rarefaction.

CDR3 length equals 17 residues. Germline V CDR1 and CDR2: SGHTA, FQGNSA. Trimming stripped 2 bases from V and 4 bases from J, with 18 bases between. This clone was seen once. Its specificity is not known. Produced via immunoSEQ multiplex PCR; TCRdb's table is partial and in-frame only. The top ten clones hold 0.37% of a sample with about 2.3 million clones, 85% to 95% of them seen once. The rearrangement joins TRBV7-2 to TRBJ2-1; unclear D gene. The sample consisted of naive CD4+ T cells from PBMCs. Subset noted: CD45RA+ positively selected. This sequence originates from a man aged 18 to 35 in good health. Some clones in this sample may be carry-over from other donors' samples. The CDR3 DNA sequence: TGTGCCAGCAGCTTACCTCCCGTACTATCCCTTTACAATGAGCAGTTCTTC. It yields the protein CASSLPPVLSLYNEQFF.